This T cell receptor (beta chain) emerged from a study of cytomegalovirus exposure and HLA in healthy donors. Whole-study context: Genetic ancestry analysis placed approximately 78% of the 300 to 500 donors that were genotyped in the Caucasian-associated cluster. Study results and caveats: Prediction of most subjects' HLA-A and HLA-B alleles by TCR beta sequences was reportedly accurate.

Regarding donors, all were healthy bone marrow donors. With 60 Vbeta and 13 Jbeta primers, the PCR was carried out. Assay used: immunoSEQ multiplex PCR; TCRdb lists only in-frame clones, some missing. The sample table includes 130,000 to 150,000 clones. The germline gives CDR1 MNHNS, CDR2 SASEGT. This CDR3 region has 15 residues. Trimming pared 7 bases from V and 3 bases from J, leaving 15 bases between. Concerning this clone itself: Its matching antigen is unknown.

Sequenced: PBMCs. The chain employs TRBV6-1 and TRBJ2-2; weak D call: TRBD1 (6 bases). The receptor was derived from a man between 35 and 55 years old in good health and CMV-seronegative. The CDR3 loop reads CASTRADSYTGELFF. The CDR3, as DNA: TGTGCCAGCACCCGGGCGGACAGTTACACCGGGGAGCTGTTTTTT.